This T cell receptor beta chain was found in a study of OX40 agonist ivuxolimab in advanced cancers. The overall study: Aged 23 to 79 with a mean of about 60 years, they were 75% to 85% male. There were three patients with partial responses, one having hepatocellular carcinoma and two cutaneous melanoma.

V was clipped by 5 bases and J by 3 bases; unmatched bases: 5. Germline values: CDR1 LGHNA, CDR2 YSLEER. This CDR3 comprises 15 residues. TCRdb's table, derived via immunoSEQ multiplex PCR, lists solely in-frame clones and lacks some. In the table there are about 80,000 clones, more than 80% of which are singletons. The V call is TRBV4-3, the J call TRBJ2-7, with TRBD1 identical over 12 bases. This receptor was obtained from an adult with an advanced solid tumor such as melanoma, head and neck, liver or kidney cancer. The specimen comprised CD4+ or CD8+ T cells sorted from blood, sampled in a trial of the OX40 agonist ivuxolimab. This chain's CDR3 is CASSRGQGADYEQYF. Written as DNA, the CDR3 is TGCGCCAGCAGCAGGGGACAGGGGGCTGACTACGAGCAGTACTTC.